The following is a T cell receptor beta chain sequence with its context. The specificity of this receptor is unknown. Base qualities were left out, and no much larger clone turns up one base away. For sequencing of the TCRbeta CDR3 region, genomic DNA was extracted from the sorted cells. TCRbeta CDR3 regions were sequenced using the immunoSEQ Assay. What TCRdb holds here is the immuneACCESS table cut down to in-frame rearrangements. Part of the clones is not present; checked against another copy, under half of the missing clones reflect an unresolved V gene, and the others are unexplained. Here the sample has tens of thousands of clones; 87% occur a single time. The top ten constitute roughly 0.25% of the sample. The trial excluded patients who had a history of autoimmune disease or were on systemic immunosuppression. Peripheral blood for TCR sequencing was collected from all dose cohorts at baseline, on cycle 4 day 1, and on cycle 7 day 1. The samples were drawn from a first-in-human, open-label, multicenter phase I dose-escalation trial of ivuxolimab. The trial enrolled adults with locally advanced or metastatic head and neck squamous cell, hepatocellular, melanoma or renal cell carcinoma. Before TCR sequencing, CD4+ T cells and CD8+ T cells from peripheral blood were sorted into separate populations.

This sample was included in a study of OX40 agonist ivuxolimab in advanced cancers. At the level of the whole study: Ivuxolimab, which targeted the costimulatory receptor OX40 (CD134), was an agonistic, fully human IgG2 monoclonal antibody. Peripheral TCRbeta sequencing aimed to test whether ivuxolimab altered TCR sequence diversity and caused clonal T-cell expansion. Intravenous ivuxolimab was administered to patients every 2 weeks at six dose levels: 0.01, 0.1, 0.3, 1.5, 3 and 10 mg/kg. The paper describes the monotherapy dose-escalation part (N = 52 patients) of the phase I trial of ivuxolimab. Three dose-escalation patients achieved partial responses, one with hepatocellular carcinoma and two with cutaneous melanoma. In the dose-escalation cohort, 82.7% of patients were male, and the mean age was roughly 56 years with a range of about 20 to 79. Prior anti-PD-1, anti-PD-L1 or anti-CTLA-4 therapy was permitted, and checkpoint inhibitors had been received by 30% to 40% of dose-escalation patients. Among the roughly 50 dose-escalation patients, about 20 had hepatocellular carcinoma, approximately 15 melanoma, 9 renal cell carcinoma and 9 head and neck cancer. Here is what the overall study found, with its caveats: In the 0.1-3.0 mg/kg groups, partial responders had among the lowest normalized peripheral clonal expansion, particularly in CD8+ T cells. Antigen specificity was not determined for the clonally expanded peripheral T cells. After ivuxolimab, expanded clones were on average more numerous among CD8+ T cells than among CD4+ T cells. Low levels of normalized T-cell clonal expansion were also shown by some nonresponding patients. At doses of 0.1 to 3.0 mg/kg, clonal expansion of both CD4+ and CD8+ blood T cells was observed from baseline to week 6.

The trim is 0 bases for V and 9 bases for J, with a gap of 6 bases between the germline ends. In the germline V gene (reference sequence), CDR1 corresponds to DFQATT and CDR2 to SNEGSKA. The CDR3 contains 11 residues, cysteine and phenylalanine counted. The kept DNA is CDR3 alone, 33 bases in frame from the first base. Sequencing was performed on CD4+ or CD8+ T cells sorted from blood, taken in a trial of the OX40 agonist ivuxolimab. This receptor was obtained from an adult with an advanced solid tumor such as melanoma, head and neck, liver or kidney cancer. The chain joins TRBV20-1 to TRBJ2-1, with TRBD2 tentatively as D gene (6 bases match). The nucleotides read TGCAGTGCTAGAGAACTAGCTGAGCAGTTCTTC. This translates into CSARELAEQFF.